This T cell receptor beta chain came from a study of pediatric ulcerative colitis. About the study: Most patients had pancolitis, and two had left-sided colitis.

During colonoscopy, one to two rectal pinch biopsies were collected. V was pared by 7 bases and J by 5 bases, with 10 bases of the junction left unmatched. This CDR3 is built from 13 residues. Germline V gives CDR1 SQVTM, CDR2 ANQGSEA. Data came from immunoSEQ multiplex PCR; TCRdb stores just in-frame clones and leaves some out. The data hold tens of thousands of clones, with approximately 73% observed a single time. The sequencing input was gut tissue. The origin of this receptor is a boy aged 5-17 years with moderate ulcerative colitis. This chain links TRBV29-1 with TRBJ2-7, with 8 bases fitting TRBD1. The CDR3 here is CSAATGVWNEQYF. The CDR3 DNA sequence: TGCAGCGCCGCGACAGGGGTGTGGAACGAGCAGTACTTC.